A single sample gave rise to the 12 T cell receptor beta chains below, sequenced in a study of T cell changes during pregnancy in multiple sclerosis. Measured with immunoSEQ multiplex PCR; TCRdb has only the in-frame clones, and not every one. The table lists fewer than 25,000 clones, under 95% of them singletons. The sample consisted of CD4+ T cells from peripheral blood mononuclear cells, taken in the third trimester of pregnancy. Every receptor here comes from a female donor in good health, enrolled as a control in a pregnancy study.

The chain is built from TRBV7-2 and TRBJ1-1; D gene unclear. CDR1 is SGHTA and CDR2 is FQGNSA in the germline V gene. The CDR3 spans 17 residues. V was cut by 10 bases and J by 4 bases, with 28 bases left in between. The CDR3 DNA reads TGTGCCACCGCAGCTCCCCAGATTCTCCCTCGCGGCACTGAAGCTTTCTTT. Its translation is CATAAPQILPRGTEAFF.

V is TRBV7-2 and J is TRBJ1-4; 8 nucleotides line up with TRBD1. The CDR3 covers 18 residues. J lost 7 bases, V lost 2 bases, and 15 bases had no gene match. From germline, CDR1 is SGHTA and CDR2 FQGNSA. The CDR3 sequence is CASSLYGRGQSAGEKLFF. The CDR3 DNA reads as TGTGCCAGCAGCTTATACGGCAGGGGGCAATCGGCAGGTGAAAAACTGTTTTTT.

This sequence joins TRBV6-6 and TRBJ1-3; 8 bases line up with TRBD1. Germline CDR1 and CDR2: MNHNY and SVGAGI (reference sequence). V shed 6 bases, J shed 4 bases, and the junction held 8 bases outside the gene matches. The CDR3 spans 15 residues. CDR3 DNA sequence: TGTGCCAGCAGAACAGGGGGTGGGGGGGGAAACACCATATATTTT. Translating gives CASRTGGGGGNTIYF.

The rearrangement joins TRBV6-1 to TRBJ2-3; no reliable D call. V was clipped by 4 bases and J by 0 bases, with 17 bases between them. The CDR3 runs to 17 residues. The germline V gene has CDR1 MNHNS and CDR2 SASEGT. The DNA for the CDR3 is TGTGCCAGCAGTGGAGGAAAGGCCGGTTTTAGCACAGATACGCAGTATTTT. Translated, it gives CASSGGKAGFSTDTQYF.

The chain is built from TRBV19 and TRBJ2-6; TRBD1 matches at 7 bases. The V gene's germline CDR1 is LNHDA and CDR2 SQIVND (reference sequence). The CDR3 extends over 16 amino acids. V gave up 6 bases and J gave up 2 bases; unmatched junction bases: 7. The DNA for the CDR3 is TGTGCCAGTAGCCCCTTCGGGACAGCTGGGGCCAACGTCCTGACTTTC. Translation: CASSPFGTAGANVLTF.

Comment on this clone: Other DNA sequences within the sample encode an identical CDR3. The chain links TRBV4-1 to TRBJ2-7, with D tentatively TRBD2 (5 bases). This CDR3 is built from 16 residues. Trimming removed 4 bases from V and 4 bases from J, with 20 bases in between. Germline V gives CDR1 MGHRA, CDR2 YSYEKL. The DNA of the CDR3 is TGCGCCAGCAGCCTTGAGGGAACAACGGCCTATTACGAGCAGTACTTC. Translated: CASSLEGTTAYYEQYF.

The gene calls are TRBV6-5 and TRBJ1-2; D not certain. V dropped 6 bases and J dropped 4 bases, with 15 bases sitting between them. The CDR3 consists of 14 residues. Germline V gene lookup returns CDR1 MNHEY and CDR2 SVGAGI. The CDR3 sequence is CASSLLAGGYGYTF. The DNA for the CDR3 is TGTGCCAGCAGCCTCCTTGCCGGTGGCTATGGCTACACCTTC.

The rearrangement links TRBV6-5 to TRBJ2-3; D possibly corresponds to TRBD1 (5 bases). Germline values: CDR1 MNHEY, CDR2 SVGAGI. This CDR3 contains 14 residues. The V end lost 2 bases, the J end lost 2 bases, and 8 bases lay between the germline ends. CDR3 DNA sequence: TGTGCCAGCAGTTACGGACAAGCCACAGATACGCAGTATTTT. Translation gives CASSYGQATDTQYF.

J is TRBJ2-3 and V is TRBV7-3; 7 bases map to TRBD2. After removal of 5 bases from V and 6 bases from J, the junction contained 5 bases not matched to a gene. The CDR3 covers 13 residues. The germline CDR1 and CDR2 sequences are SGHTA and FQGTGA. The CDR3 protein is CASSHRLADTQYF. The CDR3 DNA reads TGTGCCAGCAGCCACAGACTAGCTGATACGCAGTATTTT.

This rearrangement joins TRBV7-2 to TRBJ1-6, with D hard to call. The CDR3 has 14 amino acids. Germline assignment: CDR1 SGHTA and CDR2 FQGNSA. Trimming removed 1 base at V and 9 bases at J, with 10 bases between. The CDR3 DNA is TGTGCCAGCAGCTTAGGGGCCGGAGGTTCACCCCTCCACTTT. It yields the protein CASSLGAGGSPLHF.

The chain carries TRBV7-9 and TRBJ2-5, with 9 bases fitting TRBD2. This CDR3 has 14 amino acids. Germline values: CDR1 SEHNR, CDR2 FQNEAQ (reference sequence). V shed 4 bases, J shed 5 bases, and the junction held 5 bases outside the gene matches. CDR3 coding DNA: TGTGCCAGCAGCTACGGGACTAGCTACGAGACCCAGTACTTC. It is translated as CASSYGTSYETQYF.

V usage is TRBV4-2 and J usage is TRBJ2-7; a weak D match, TRBD2 (7 bases). Germline assignment: CDR1 LGHNA and CDR2 YNFKEQ. This CDR3 contains 16 residues. The V end lost 1 base, the J end lost 2 bases, and 15 bases lay between the germline ends. The DNA of the CDR3 is TGTGCCAGCAGCCAAGGGTCTGGCGGGGGCCCCTACGAGCAGTACTTC. This gives the protein CASSQGSGGGPYEQYF.